This T cell receptor beta chain was identified during a study of CD8 T cells in ankylosing spondylitis. This clonotype was detected only a few times. TCRdb processed the 5' RACE reads anew with MiXCR; each CDR3 protein has one entry. Found here are around 130,000 distinct CDR3 sequences, about 6.5% of them singletons; the top ten hold roughly an eighth. The CDR3 runs to 12 residues. Looked up from germline, CDR1 is SGHRS and CDR2 is YFSETQ. The V segment lost 3 bases and the J segment 8 bases; nucleotides outside the gene matches: 4. This TCR came from a male donor with ankylosing spondylitis or in good health (not recorded which). The chain has TRBV5-1 and TRBJ1-2, with 7 bases aligning to TRBD1. The sequencing input was blood, either unsorted or a sorted T cell fraction (not recorded which). The CDR3 nucleotides read TGCGCCAGCAGCTCGGCAGGGGGAGGCTACACCTTC. Encoded protein: CASSSAGGGYTF.